This T cell receptor beta chain was sequenced for a study of blood T cell repertoires in COVID-19. Overall study context: The United States, Italy and Spain were the sources of the acute and convalescent COVID-19 samples. PBMCs, B-cell-depleted T cells, or T cells were the source of the cDNA or gDNA that made up the material.

V dropped 4 bases and J dropped 5 bases, with 15 bases sitting between them. Per germline, CDR1 SQVTM and CDR2 ANQGSEA. This CDR3 spans 14 amino acids. Under the authors' procedure: Amplifying reference gene primers gave estimates of nucleated cell counts. Sequencing used immunoSEQ multiplex PCR; TCRdb keeps in-frame clones, though not all of them. For V, J and clone size, that table is used; D and trimming come from the DNA. The sample has about 94,000 clones; 75% to 85% are singletons. The sample taken for sequencing was peripheral blood. The sequence derives from a human donor in a cohort sampled during active COVID-19. The chain is built from TRBV29-1 and TRBJ1-5, with D perhaps TRBD1 (5 bases). The DNA for the CDR3 is TGCAGCGTTGGGGAGGGGCCCCGAGATCAGCCCCAGCATTTT. Its protein is CSVGEGPRDQPQHF.